This TCR beta chain was sequenced in a study of a mutant IDH1 vaccine in newly diagnosed glioma. Study-wide context: Receipt of radiotherapy, temozolomide, or both preceded the study, and most received both. Week 35 held visit V12, while week 47 held visit V13.

Sample time point: week 47, end of study. Every vaccination contained 300 ug of the mutant IDH1 20-mer peptide and was paired with topical imiquimod. In weeks 1, 3, 5, 7, 11, 15, 19 and 23, patients were vaccinated. General observations from the study: Variations in leading peripheral T cell clonotypes appeared to have no connection with pseudoprogression.

The V and J ends lost 1 base and 4 bases respectively, with 14 bases between them. Germline V gene sequence: CDR1 MNHNY, CDR2 SVGAGI (reference sequence). The CDR3 has 16 amino acids. Measured with immunoSEQ multiplex PCR; TCRdb has only the in-frame clones, and not every one. The sample includes approximately 37,000 clones, around 82% of them seen just once. Comments on this clone: Its cognate antigen is unknown.

The chain couples TRBV6-6 to TRBJ1-3, with no clear D. Source: PBMCs, taken from a glioma patient whose treatment included an IDH1 peptide vaccine. The source of this sequence is a man in his late teens or twenties with glioma. Some clones in this sample may be carry-over from other donors' samples. CDR3 amino acids: CASSYYNTGRGNTIYF. The CDR3 DNA follows: TGTGCCAGCAGTTACTACAACACCGGGAGGGGAAACACCATATATTTT.